This T cell receptor beta chain was documented in a study of Ad26.COV2.S vaccination and SARS-CoV-2 variants. TCRdb's table, derived via immunoSEQ multiplex PCR, lists solely in-frame clones and lacks some. This table has over 400,000 clones, roughly 89% appearing once. Germline loops: CDR1 SGHTA, CDR2 FQGNSA. This CDR3 contains 14 residues. After removal of 1 base from V and 5 bases from J, the junction contained 3 bases not matched to a gene. Treatment in this sample: roughly 20 received Ad26.COV2.S at low or high dose, single or two shots; several received placebo; per-sample allocation not given. Sampling took place 63 days after the first vaccine or placebo injection. SARS-CoV-2 spike from the Wuhan strain was encoded by the vaccine, an Ad26 vector.

This material consisted of peripheral blood, taken in a trial of Ad26.COV2.S vaccine versus placebo. The sequence was collected from a person between 18 and 59 years old who received the Ad26.COV2.S COVID-19 vaccine or a placebo. This chain connects TRBV7-2 to TRBJ2-5; 8 bases agree with TRBD2. The chain's CDR3 is CASSLERLAETQYF. In DNA form, the CDR3 reads TGTGCCAGCAGCTTAGAGCGACTAGCGGAGACCCAGTACTTC. Variable domain in full (rest from reference TRBV7-2 and TRBJ2-5): GAGVSQSPSNKVTEKGKDVELRCDPISGHTALYWYRQSLGQGLEFLIYFQGNSAPDKSGLPSDRFSAERTGGSVSTLTIQRTQQEDSAVYLCASSLERLAETQYFGPGTRLLVL.